This is a list of T cell receptor beta chains from one sample in a study of blood T cells in healthy people across ages. TCRdb reprocessed the 5' RACE reads with MiXCR, giving one entry per CDR3 protein. The profile shows under 2,000,000 distinct CDR3 sequences, 40% to 55% of them singletons. Sequencing was carried out using blood. The source of these receptors is a woman aged 40 to 50 in good health. Both conserved end residues are trimmed from each CDR3. Fields, in order: CDR3 length, V gene, CDR3 protein.

>14|TRBV28
ASSFVAGLGIGTQY
>15|TRBV7-2
ASSLRRQPVKTDTQY
>15|TRBV4-2
ASSQNRGLKAKNIQY
>10|TRBV15
ATSRDVQVQY
>12|TRBV6-2/TRBV6-3
ASTGHQTNYGYT
>13|TRBV5-1
ASSLAGGMADTQY
>12|TRBV12-3/TRBV12-4
ASSSAGTSVEQY
>12|TRBV2
ASSEPSFGYEQY
>14|TRBV5-1
ASSVSTGASTDTQY
>13|TRBV5-6
ASSLVDRGSYEQY
>14|TRBV5-1
ASSLAPAGDTYEQY
>14|TRBV9
ASSGSGGSSTDTQY
>13|TRBV29-1
SVVKGPGTNYGYT
>14|TRBV2
ASRKSGLESYNEQF
>17|TRBV7-2
ASSFPTFAQGGSLYEQS
>13|TRBV9
ASSSSGLATDTQY
>15|TRBV5-8
ASSLAPGQRPTDTQY
>11|TRBV27
ASSGQWAYEQY
>14|TRBV20-1
SARDTSGGYTDTQY
>14|TRBV12-3/TRBV12-4
ASSPRAAGAGETQY
>13|TRBV6-2/TRBV6-3
ASSYGSNLADTQY
>15|TRBV27
ASSLSSGGSFTDTQY
>14|TRBV12-3/TRBV12-4
ASSSNPGTVNTEAF
>13|TRBV6-2/TRBV6-3
ASSPRGVVGLEQY
>12|TRBV9
ASSGPGHHNEQF
>13|TRBV4-3
ASSQDPQFYNEQF
>10|TRBV20-1
SARETADTQY
>14|TRBV4-2
ASSQDTSGGATEQF
>13|TRBV6-5
ASSGVRGQSYEQY
>11|TRBV28
ASSSPGANVLT
>15|TRBV20-1
SASGRTGKGATDTQY
>13|TRBV6-5
ASRPTGGLQETQY
>13|TRBV24-1
ATSDGQGDNQPQH
>14|TRBV5-1
ASSLADRGATETQY
>13|TRBV4-1
ASSQDNPRNTEAF
>17|TRBV9
ASSPRSGTGGIPGNEQF
>13|TRBV11-2
ASSLGQGAYYEQF